This T cell receptor beta chain was obtained from a study of blood T cells in healthy people across ages. Trimming took off 5 bases at V and 6 bases at J, with 8 bases between the two ends. This CDR3 has 11 amino acids. From germline, CDR1 is SQVTM and CDR2 ANQGSEA. Combining a sample-barcoded 5' primer with a J-beta primer mix, a second PCR ran for roughly 6 to 12 cycles. TCRdb reprocessed the 5' RACE reads with MiXCR, giving one entry per CDR3 protein. The data contain 800,000 to 1,300,000 distinct CDR3 sequences, approximately 26% of them singletons. Individuals who donated were healthy Caucasians from Russia aged roughly 6 to 100. Every donor gave 8 to 10 milliliters of peripheral blood. The same data also went into a second study, on T cells of mothers and their children. From that study: Each donor was one of three healthy Caucasian mothers or one of their six children. Sequencing returned over 9 million TCR beta CDR3 reads per mother and about 3 million per child.

Specimen: blood. This receptor was identified in a girl aged 2 to 10 in good health. The V call is TRBV29-1, the J call TRBJ2-1; D uncertain. This chain's CDR3 is CSVQRINEQFF. The CDR3 DNA is TGCAGCGTTCAACGGATCAATGAGCAGTTCTTC.